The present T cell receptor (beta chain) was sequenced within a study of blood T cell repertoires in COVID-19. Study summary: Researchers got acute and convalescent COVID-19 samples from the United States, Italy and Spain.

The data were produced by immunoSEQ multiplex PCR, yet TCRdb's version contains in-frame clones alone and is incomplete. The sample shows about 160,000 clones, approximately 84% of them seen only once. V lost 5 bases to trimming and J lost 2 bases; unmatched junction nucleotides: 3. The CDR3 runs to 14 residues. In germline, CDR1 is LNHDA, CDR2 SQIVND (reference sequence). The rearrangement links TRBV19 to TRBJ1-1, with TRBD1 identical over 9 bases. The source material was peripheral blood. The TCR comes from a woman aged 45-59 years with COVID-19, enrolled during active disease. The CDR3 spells CASSGGQGNTEAFF. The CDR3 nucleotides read TGTGCCAGTAGTGGGGGACAGGGCAACACTGAAGCTTTCTTT.